A selection of T cell receptor beta chains follows, all from one sample in a study of T cell repertoires in aging, cancer and after chemotherapy. Using its own MiXCR run on the multiplex PCR reads, TCRdb lists one record per CDR3 protein. The table has about 5,100 distinct CDR3 sequences, 27% seen once. The source material was blood. The receptors derive from a human donor with a solid tumor. CDR3s include the opening cysteine and the closing phenylalanine or tryptophan. D genes are given only for firm matches. For some rows the clone size is stated as once, few or many, or as a class when expanded; others skip it.

>-|TRBD1|TRBV9|TRBJ2-4
TGTGCCAGCAGCGTAGCCGCGGGGACAGGGAACATTCAGTACTTC
CASSVAAGTGNIQYF
>few|-|TRBV5-6|TRBJ2-7
TGTGCCAGCAGCTTGGGTCGGGCGGGGAGCTCCTACGAGCAGTACTTC
CASSLGRAGSSYEQYF
>-|-|TRBV5-1|TRBJ1-4
TGCGCCAGCAGCTCGGGCAGGGGAACTAATGAAAAACTGTTTTTT
CASSSGRGTNEKLFF
>few|-|TRBV12-3/TRBV12-4|TRBJ1-5
TGTGCCAGCAGTTTGAGCGGGGTGGGTCAGCCCCAGCATTTT
CASSLSGVGQPQHF
>few|TRBD2|TRBV11-2|TRBJ2-1
TGTGCCAGCAGCCATTTCTCCGGGACTAAACGAGACCATGAGCAGTTCTTC
CASSHFSGTKRDHEQFF
>few|-|TRBV6-2/TRBV6-3|TRBJ1-2
TGTGCCAGCAAAGGGGGACGGGGGGCGCGAGGCTACACCTTC
CASKGGRGARGYTF
>-|-|TRBV27|TRBJ1-5
TGTGCCAGCGGGCCGGGCAATCAGCCCCAGCATTTT
CASGPGNQPQHF
>-|TRBD2|TRBV27|TRBJ2-3
TGTGCCAGCAGTTCGAAGGGACTAGCCAGCACAGATACGCAGTATTTT
CASSSKGLASTDTQYF
>-|-|TRBV7-9|TRBJ2-7
TGTGCCAGCAGCTCCGGGGCTAGCTCCTACGAGCAGTACTTC
CASSSGASSYEQYF
>few|-|TRBV9|TRBJ1-2
TGTGCCAGCAGCGTAGGGACAGAGGGCGGCTACACCTTC
CASSVGTEGGYTF